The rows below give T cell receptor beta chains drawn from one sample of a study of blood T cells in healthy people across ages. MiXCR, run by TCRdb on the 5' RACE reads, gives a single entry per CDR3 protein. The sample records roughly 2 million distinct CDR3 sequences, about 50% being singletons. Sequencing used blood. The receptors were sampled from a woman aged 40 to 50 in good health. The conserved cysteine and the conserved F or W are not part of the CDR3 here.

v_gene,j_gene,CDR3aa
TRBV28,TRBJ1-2,ASLPGDREDGYT
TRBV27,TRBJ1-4,ASSPLGQAGNEKLF
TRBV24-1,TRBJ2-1,ATSDPSGSWGEEQF
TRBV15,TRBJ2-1,ATRPDRRNEQF
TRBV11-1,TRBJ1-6,ASSPDRGSYNSPLH
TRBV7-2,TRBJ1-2,ASRGDRVNYGHT
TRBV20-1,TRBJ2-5,SAGDRPQETQY
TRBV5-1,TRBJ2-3,ASSPVRASTDTQY
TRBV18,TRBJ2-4,ASSPERGTNIQY
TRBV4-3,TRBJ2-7,ASSQDRLGAGLYEQY
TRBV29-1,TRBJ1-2,SVKDSLGYT
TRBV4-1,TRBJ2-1,ASSQALAYYNEQF
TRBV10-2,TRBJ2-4,ASSERGELY
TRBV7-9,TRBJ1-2,ASSLEFSRALNYGYT
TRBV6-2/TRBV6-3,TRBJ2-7,ASSYRPELYYEQY
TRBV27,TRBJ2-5,ASSPIPVGGTQY
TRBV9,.,ACSVRTGGLETQY
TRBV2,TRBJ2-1,ASSEAPGGKQF
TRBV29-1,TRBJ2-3,GVEGTGGYTQY
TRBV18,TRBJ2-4,ASGTPIAKNIQY
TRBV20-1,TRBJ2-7,SARDQSSGPSHAQY
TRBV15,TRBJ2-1,ATSRYRQGARGNEQF
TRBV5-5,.,ASSLGGNGAAYEQY
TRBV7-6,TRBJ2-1,ASSAGTSGREQF
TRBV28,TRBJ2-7,ATARIVYEQY
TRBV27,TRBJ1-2,ASHPGQGFNGYT
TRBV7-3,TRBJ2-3,ASALRGSCGGSCTDTQY
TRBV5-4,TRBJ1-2,ASSPWGQGAGYGYT
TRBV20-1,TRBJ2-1,SVPLPLSYNEQF
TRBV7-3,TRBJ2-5,ASSLNGGAQETQY
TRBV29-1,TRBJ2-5,SGRTSKHEQY